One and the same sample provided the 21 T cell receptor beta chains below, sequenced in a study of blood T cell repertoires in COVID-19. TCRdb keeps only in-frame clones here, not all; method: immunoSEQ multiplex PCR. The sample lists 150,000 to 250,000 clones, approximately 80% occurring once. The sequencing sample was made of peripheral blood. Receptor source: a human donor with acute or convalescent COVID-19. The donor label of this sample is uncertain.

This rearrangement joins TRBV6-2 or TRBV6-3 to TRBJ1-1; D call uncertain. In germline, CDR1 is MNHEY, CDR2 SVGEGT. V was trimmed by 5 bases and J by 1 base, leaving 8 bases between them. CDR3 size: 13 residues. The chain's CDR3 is CASSLAGNTEAFF. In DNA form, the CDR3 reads TGTGCCAGCAGTCTTGCAGGGAACACTGAAGCTTTCTTT.

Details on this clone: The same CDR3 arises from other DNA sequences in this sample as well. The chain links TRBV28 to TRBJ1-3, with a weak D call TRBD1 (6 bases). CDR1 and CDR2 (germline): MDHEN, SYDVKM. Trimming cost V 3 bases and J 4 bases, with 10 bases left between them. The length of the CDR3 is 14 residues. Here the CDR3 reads CASSFTGTGNTIYF. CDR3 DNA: TGTGCCAGCAGTTTTACAGGGACCGGAAACACCATATATTTT.

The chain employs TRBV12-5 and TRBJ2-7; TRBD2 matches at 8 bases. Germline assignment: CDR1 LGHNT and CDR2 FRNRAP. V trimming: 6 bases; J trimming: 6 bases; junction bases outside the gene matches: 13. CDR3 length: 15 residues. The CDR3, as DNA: TGTGCTAGTGGCTCCCTCTACGGGACTAGAGGCGAGCAGTACTTC. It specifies CASGSLYGTRGEQYF. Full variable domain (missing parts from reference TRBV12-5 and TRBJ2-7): DARVTQTPRHKVTEMGQEVTMRCQPILGHNTVFWYRQTMMQGLELLAYFRNRAPLDDSGMPKDRFSAEMPDATLATLKIQPSEPRDSAVYFCASGSLYGTRGEQYFGPGTRLTVT.

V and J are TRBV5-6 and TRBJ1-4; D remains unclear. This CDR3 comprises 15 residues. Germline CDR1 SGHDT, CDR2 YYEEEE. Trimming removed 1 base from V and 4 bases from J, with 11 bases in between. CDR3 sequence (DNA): TGTGCCAGCAGCTTGCCACAGCTTCATAATGAAAAACTGTTTTTT. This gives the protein CASSLPQLHNEKLFF.

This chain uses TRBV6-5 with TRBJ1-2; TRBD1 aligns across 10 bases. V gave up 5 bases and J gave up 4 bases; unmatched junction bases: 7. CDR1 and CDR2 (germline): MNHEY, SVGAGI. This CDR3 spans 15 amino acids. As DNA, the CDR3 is TGTGCCAGCAGTAAACAGACAGGGGGCATCTATGGCTACACCTTC. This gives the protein CASSKQTGGIYGYTF.

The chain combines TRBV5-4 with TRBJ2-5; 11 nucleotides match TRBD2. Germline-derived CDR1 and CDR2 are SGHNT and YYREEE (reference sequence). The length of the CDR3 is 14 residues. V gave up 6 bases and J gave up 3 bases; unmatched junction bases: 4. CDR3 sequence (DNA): TGTGCCAGCACCAAGGGACTAGCGGAAGAGACCCAGTACTTC. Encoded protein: CASTKGLAEETQYF.

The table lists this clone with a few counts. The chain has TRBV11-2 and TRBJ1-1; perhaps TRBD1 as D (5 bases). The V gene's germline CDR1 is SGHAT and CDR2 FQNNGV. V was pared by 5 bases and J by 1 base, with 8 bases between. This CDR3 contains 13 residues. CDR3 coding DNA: TGTGCCAGCAGCGTACAGGAGAACACTGAAGCTTTCTTT. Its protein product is CASSVQENTEAFF.

CDR3 sequence: CASSIIAGASTDTQYF. The CDR3 DNA sequence: TGTGCCAGTAGTATCATCGCGGGAGCCAGCACAGATACGCAGTATTTT. The rearrangement joins TRBV19 to TRBJ2-3; the match to TRBD2 covers 7 bases. With 3 bases clipped from V and 0 bases from J, the junction kept 6 bases outside the gene matches. Per germline, CDR1 LNHDA and CDR2 SQIVND (reference sequence). The CDR3 consists of 16 residues.

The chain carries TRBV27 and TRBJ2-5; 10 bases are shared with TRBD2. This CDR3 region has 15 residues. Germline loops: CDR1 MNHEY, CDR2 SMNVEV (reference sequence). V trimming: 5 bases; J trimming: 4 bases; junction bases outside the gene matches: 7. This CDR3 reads CASSRASGSTETQYF. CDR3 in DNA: TGTGCCAGCAGTCGCGCTAGCGGGAGCACAGAGACCCAGTACTTC.

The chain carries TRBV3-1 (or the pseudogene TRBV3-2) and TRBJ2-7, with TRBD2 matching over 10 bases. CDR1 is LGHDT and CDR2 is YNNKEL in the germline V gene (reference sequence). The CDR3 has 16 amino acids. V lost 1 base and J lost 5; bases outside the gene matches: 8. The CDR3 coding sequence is TGTGCCAGCAGCCAAGCCTCGACTAGCGGGTGGAACGAGCAGTACTTC. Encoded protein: CASSQASTSGWNEQYF.

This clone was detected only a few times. Here the CDR3 DNA reads TGTGCCACCAGTGAGACCCCGGGACAGGGTTTTGAAGAAGATACGCAGTATTTT. It encodes CATSETPGQGFEEDTQYF. The gene calls are TRBV24-1 and TRBJ2-3; TRBD1 matches 9 bases. Germline assignment: CDR1 KGHDR and CDR2 SFDVKD. This CDR3 has 18 amino acids. J was trimmed by 5 bases and V by 4 bases; bases with no gene match: 15.

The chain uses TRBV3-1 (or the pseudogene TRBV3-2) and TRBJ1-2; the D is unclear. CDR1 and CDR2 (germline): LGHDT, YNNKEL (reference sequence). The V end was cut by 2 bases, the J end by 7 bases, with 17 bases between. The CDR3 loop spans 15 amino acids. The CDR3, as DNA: TGTGCCAGCAGCCAAACATCCTCGGGGAGGACTGGCTACACCTTC. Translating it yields CASSQTSSGRTGYTF.

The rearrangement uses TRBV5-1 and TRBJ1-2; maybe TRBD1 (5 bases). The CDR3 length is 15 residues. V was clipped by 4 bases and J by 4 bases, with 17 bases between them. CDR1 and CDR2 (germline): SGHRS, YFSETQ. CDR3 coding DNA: TGCGCCAGCAGCGCTGACAGCAATTTCGGCTATGGCTACACCTTC. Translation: CASSADSNFGYGYTF.

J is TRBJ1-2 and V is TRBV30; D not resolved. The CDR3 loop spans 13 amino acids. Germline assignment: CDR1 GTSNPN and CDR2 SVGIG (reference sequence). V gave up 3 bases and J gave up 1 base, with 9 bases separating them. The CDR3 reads CAWSGAGNYGYTF. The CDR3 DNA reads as TGTGCCTGGAGCGGAGCGGGTAACTATGGCTACACCTTC.

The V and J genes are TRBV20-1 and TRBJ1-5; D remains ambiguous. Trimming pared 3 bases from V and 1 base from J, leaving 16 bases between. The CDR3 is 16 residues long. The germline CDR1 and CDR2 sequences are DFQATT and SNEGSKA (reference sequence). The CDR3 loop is CSASLRSRISNQPQHF. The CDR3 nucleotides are TGCAGTGCTAGTTTGAGGAGCCGCATCAGCAATCAGCCCCAGCATTTT.

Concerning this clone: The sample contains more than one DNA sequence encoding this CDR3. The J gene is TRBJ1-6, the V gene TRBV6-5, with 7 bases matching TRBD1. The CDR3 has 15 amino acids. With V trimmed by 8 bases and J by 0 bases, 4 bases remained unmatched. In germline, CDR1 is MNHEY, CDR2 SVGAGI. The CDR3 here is CASRDRSSYNSPLHF. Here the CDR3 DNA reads TGTGCCAGCCGGGACAGAAGCTCCTATAATTCACCCCTCCACTTT.

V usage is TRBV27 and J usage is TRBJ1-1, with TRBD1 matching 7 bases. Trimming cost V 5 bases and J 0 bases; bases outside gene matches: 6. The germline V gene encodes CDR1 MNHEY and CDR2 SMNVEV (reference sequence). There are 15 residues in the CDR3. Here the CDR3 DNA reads TGTGCCAGCAGTAGGAAACAGGGGATGAACACTGAAGCTTTCTTT. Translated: CASSRKQGMNTEAFF.

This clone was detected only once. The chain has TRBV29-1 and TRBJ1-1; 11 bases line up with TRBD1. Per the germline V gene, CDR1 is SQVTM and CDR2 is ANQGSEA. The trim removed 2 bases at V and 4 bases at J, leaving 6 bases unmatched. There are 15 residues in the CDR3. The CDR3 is CSVEPRGTGGTEAFF. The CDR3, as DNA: TGCAGCGTTGAACCCCGGGGGACAGGGGGCACTGAAGCTTTCTTT.

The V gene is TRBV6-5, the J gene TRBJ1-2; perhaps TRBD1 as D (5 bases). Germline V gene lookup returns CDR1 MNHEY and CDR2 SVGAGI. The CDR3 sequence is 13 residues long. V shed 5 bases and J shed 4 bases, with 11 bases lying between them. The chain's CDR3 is CASSPSGGYGYTF. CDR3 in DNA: TGTGCCAGCAGTCCCTCGGGGGGCTATGGCTACACCTTC.

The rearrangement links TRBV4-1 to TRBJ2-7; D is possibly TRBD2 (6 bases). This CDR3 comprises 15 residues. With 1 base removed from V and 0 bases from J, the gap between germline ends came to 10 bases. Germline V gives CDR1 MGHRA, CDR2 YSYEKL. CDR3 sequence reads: CASSQALSGSYEQYF. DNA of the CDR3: TGCGCCAGCAGCCAAGCCCTTAGCGGCTCCTACGAGCAGTACTTC.

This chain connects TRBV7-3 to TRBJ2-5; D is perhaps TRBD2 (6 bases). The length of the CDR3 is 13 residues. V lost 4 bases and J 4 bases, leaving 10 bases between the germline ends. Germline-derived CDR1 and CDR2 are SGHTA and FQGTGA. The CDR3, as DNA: TGTGCCAGCAGCTCCCGGGAGAGAGAGACCCAGTACTTC. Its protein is CASSSRERETQYF.